This entry lists 20 T cell receptor beta chains sequenced from one sample in a study of CD8+CD57+ T cells in acquired aplastic anemia. Investigators profiled TCR beta VDJ and CDR3 from genomic DNA template. TCRdb re-derived calls from the reads in MiXCR, one entry per CDR3 protein. This repertoire shows about 170,000 distinct CDR3 sequences, roughly 47% found once; its top ten account for under 1.2%. The sequencing sample was made of sorted CD4+, CD8+, or CD8+CD57+ T cells (not recorded which) from PBMCs. The receptor set was obtained from a human donor in good health.

The chain uses TRBV7-9 and TRBJ1-4, with TRBD1 as a possible D gene (6 bases). Germline V gene lookup returns CDR1 SEHNR and CDR2 FQNEAQ (reference sequence). This CDR3 has 14 amino acids. V lost 1 base and J 8 bases, leaving 11 bases between the germline ends. In DNA form, the CDR3 reads TGTGCCAGCAGCTTAGACAGGGTTGAAGAAAAACTGTTTTTT. Protein product: CASSLDRVEEKLFF.

This clonotype was picked up a small number of times. The chain couples TRBV10-1 to TRBJ2-7; 15 bases map to TRBD2. The J call may be in error: the DNA end matches TRBJ2-1 better. The CDR3 loop spans 19 amino acids. The V gene's germline CDR1 is WNHNN and CDR2 SYGVQD (reference sequence). The CDR3 spells CARSGTSGRPHRTYNEQFF. CDR3 coding DNA: TGCGCCCGCTCAGGGACTAGCGGGAGGCCCCATAGGACCTACAATGAGCAGTTCTTC.

This chain connects TRBV19 to TRBJ2-7, with D tentatively TRBD1 (5 bases). Germline values: CDR1 LNHDA, CDR2 SQIVND (reference sequence). Trimming removed 3 bases at V and 3 bases at J, with 15 bases between. CDR3 size: 15 residues. CDR3 protein: CASSIPGKRSYEQYF. The DNA of the CDR3 is TGTGCCAGTAGTATCCCAGGGAAGAGAAGCTACGAGCAGTACTTC.

V is TRBV10-3 and J is TRBJ2-2, with TRBD2 identical over 12 bases. CDR3 size: 13 residues. Trimming took 9 bases from V and 8 from J; bases not matched to a gene: 4. CDR1 is ENHRY, CDR2 SYGVKD, per germline. The CDR3 is CAMAGTSGGELFF. The CDR3 DNA follows: TGTGCCATGGCCGGGACTAGCGGGGGGGAGCTGTTTTTT.

To note about this clonotype: Because the CDR3 is missing its conserved closing phenylalanine or tryptophan, this is likely a read error. The DNA is left out, because the CDR3 cannot be placed on it with certainty; the CDR3 is given as TCRdb lists it. The V and J genes are TRBV5-5 and TRBJ1-5; the table's D call, TRBD1, was not checked against the DNA. Counting both end residues, the CDR3 totals 15 amino acids. Germline V CDR1 and CDR2: SGHKS, YYEKEE (reference sequence). CDR3 loop: CASSSGTGSNQPQHL.

The chain has TRBV5-6 and TRBJ2-5; the match to TRBD2 covers 9 bases. This CDR3 contains 15 residues. V shed 2 bases and J 4 bases; nucleotides not matched to a gene: 6. In germline, CDR1 is SGHDT, CDR2 YYEEEE. The CDR3 protein is CASSFGASGAETQYF. In DNA form, the CDR3 reads TGTGCCAGCAGCTTCGGGGCTAGCGGGGCAGAGACCCAGTACTTC.

This chain connects TRBV2 to TRBJ2-3, with D possibly being TRBD1 or TRBD2 (6 bases each). V was trimmed by 8 bases and J by 9 bases, leaving 12 bases between them. There are 11 residues in the CDR3. Per germline, CDR1 SNHLY and CDR2 FYNNEI. The CDR3 sequence is CASPLGGTQYF. CDR3 nucleotide sequence: TGTGCCAGCCCTTTAGGGGGGACGCAGTATTTT.

Ten or more counts support this clonotype. The V and J genes are TRBV7-3 and TRBJ2-1; TRBD1 is a possible D gene (6 bases). The CDR3 contains 16 residues. The germline CDR1 and CDR2 sequences are SGHTA and FQGTGA. Trimming removed 1 base from V and 0 bases from J, with 10 bases in between. The CDR3 spells CASSLIGQSSYNEQFF. As DNA, the CDR3 is TGTGCCAGCAGCTTAATAGGACAGAGCTCCTACAATGAGCAGTTCTTC.

This clonotype was seen only once. The chain uses TRBV10-1 and TRBJ1-6, with D possibly matching TRBD1 (5 bases). The CDR3 covers 17 residues. In germline, CDR1 is WNHNN, CDR2 SYGVQD (reference sequence). The germline V and J ends were trimmed by 7 bases and 7 bases, with 23 bases remaining between them. The CDR3 reads CASMGSGAPFVNSPLHF. DNA for the CDR3: TGCGCCAGCATGGGGAGTGGGGCGCCGTTCGTAAATTCACCCCTCCACTTT.

Of note for this clonotype: A read error is possible here, since a much larger clone lies one base away. V and J are TRBV7-8 and TRBJ2-2; D gene unclear. The CDR3 covers 15 residues. Germline V gene data show CDR1 as SGHVS and CDR2 as FQNEAQ. Trimming removed 3 bases from V and 4 bases from J, with 12 bases in between. DNA of the CDR3: TGTGCCAGCAGCTTGGCTACAGATAGCACCGGGGAGCTGTTTTTT. The encoded protein is CASSLATDSTGELFF.

The V call is TRBV20-1, the J call TRBJ2-1; D is possibly TRBD1 or TRBD2 (6 bases each). CDR3 length: 16 residues. Germline V gene sequence: CDR1 DFQATT, CDR2 SNEGSKA (reference sequence). Trimming shortened V by 6 bases and J by 8 bases, and 26 bases separated the two germline ends. CDR3 sequence: CSASSQRGRGRDEQFF. The DNA of the CDR3 is TGCAGTGCCAGCAGCCAACGGGGGCGGGGACGCGATGAGCAGTTCTTC.

V gene TRBV7-3 combines with J gene TRBJ2-1; D not resolved. CDR1 and CDR2 from the germline V gene are SGHTA and FQGTGA. The length of the CDR3 is 13 residues. V was cut by 7 bases and J by 5 bases, with 12 bases left in between. The CDR3 loop reads CASITMGDNEQFF. CDR3 DNA sequence: TGTGCCAGCATAACTATGGGCGACAATGAGCAGTTCTTC.

The chain recombines TRBV7-3 with TRBJ1-1, with 7 bases aligning to TRBD1. Germline V gives CDR1 SGHTA, CDR2 FQGTGA. This CDR3 has 13 amino acids. Losses at the gene ends were 4 bases for V and 14 bases for J; bases not matched to a gene: 13. The CDR3: CASSSGEDRGPFF. The CDR3, as DNA: TGTGCCAGCAGCTCCGGAGAGGATAGGGGGCCCTTCTTT.

To note about this clonotype: Since a much larger clone is just one base distant, this may be a read error. This chain joins TRBV18 and TRBJ2-7; D not certain. Looked up from germline, CDR1 is KGHSH and CDR2 is LQKENI. The CDR3 length is 13 residues. Written as DNA, the CDR3 is TGTGCCCGCTCCCCCGTACGGTCCTACGAGCAGTACTTC. Protein sequence: CARSPVRSYEQYF.

Details on this clonotype: A read error may explain this, as a much larger clone is one base away. V gene TRBV20-1 combines with J gene TRBJ1-5, with D uncertain. CDR3 length: 16 residues. Germline V gene data show CDR1 as DFQATT and CDR2 as SNEGSKA (reference sequence). The CDR3, as DNA: TGCAGCGCCGACCGGCAGACGATTATAGGGAATCAGCCCCGGCATTTT. This sequence encodes CSADRQTIIGNQPRHF.

This chain connects TRBV11-1 to TRBJ1-6; 9 bases map to TRBD1. The CDR3 contains 16 residues. The germline V gene has CDR1 SGHAT and CDR2 FQDESV (reference sequence). The CDR3 DNA reads as TGTGGGAGCAGCTTCGGGACAGGGTGGTCAAATTCACCCCTCCACTTT. This gives the protein CGSSFGTGWSNSPLHF.

The rearrangement links TRBV11-2 to TRBJ2-1; D possibly uses TRBD1 or TRBD2 (5 bases each). This CDR3 spans 14 amino acids. The V end lost 3 bases, the J end lost 6 bases, and 12 bases lay between the germline ends. Germline loops: CDR1 SGHAT, CDR2 FQNNGV. The CDR3 DNA sequence: TGTGCCAGCAGCTTTACGGGACCGGTCAATGAGCAGTTCTTC. It specifies CASSFTGPVNEQFF.

This clonotype was recorded at least ten times. V is TRBV6-5 and J is TRBJ1-4; no clear D. The length of the CDR3 is 13 residues. The germline V and J ends were trimmed by 6 bases and 7 bases, with 12 bases remaining between them. From germline, CDR1 is MNHEY and CDR2 SVGAGI. CDR3 in amino acids: CASSMRTGEKLFF. The CDR3 nucleotides read TGTGCCAGCAGCATGAGGACGGGTGAAAAACTGTTTTTT.

The J gene is TRBJ2-5, the V gene TRBV7-3, with 15 bases identical to TRBD2. Germline-derived CDR1 and CDR2 are SGHTA and FQGTGA. The CDR3 loop spans 16 amino acids. Trimming took 5 bases from V and 5 from J; bases not matched to a gene: 6. CDR3 nucleotide sequence: TGTGCCAGCAGCCTTGGACTAGCGGGAGGGCACGAGACCCAGTACTTC. It codes for CASSLGLAGGHETQYF.

This clonotype was counted only a few times. This chain uses TRBV24-1 with TRBJ1-5; D may be TRBD1 (6 bases). Trimming left V 3 bases short and J 6 bases short, with 11 bases between. This CDR3 contains 14 residues. Germline V CDR1 and CDR2: KGHDR, SFDVKD. The CDR3 DNA follows: TGTGCCACCAGTGATCCAGGGGAGAGTCAGCCCCAGCATTTT. Protein product: CATSDPGESQPQHF.